These T cell receptor beta chains were read from a single sample in a study of T cell responses to AZD1222 COVID-19 vaccine. The repertoire was sequenced with immunoSEQ multiplex PCR; TCRdb's copy has only in-frame clones and lacks some. The table has 90,000 to 120,000 clones, 87% seen once; the top ten hold around 2.3%. The sequenced sample was peripheral blood, obtained 28 days after the second AZD1222 dose. Receptors originate from an adult who received the AZD1222 COVID-19 vaccine. The CDR3 runs from the conserved cysteine through the conserved F or W. D genes are given only for firm matches. Size values are once, few and many counts, or a class for expanded clones, and some rows have none.

>NA|TRBJ1-2|TRBV28|NA
TGTGCCAGCAGTCCTTATCCCACGACTAACTATGGCTACACCTTC
CASSPYPTTNYGYTF
>NA|TRBJ2-7|TRBV24-1|once
TGTGCCACCAGTGAGGACAGAGGCCCCCAAGAGCAGTACTTC
CATSEDRGPQEQYF
>TRBD2|TRBJ2-3|TRBV4-1|few
TGCGCCAGCAGCCAAGTGATCCAGCGGGAGGCAGATACGCAGTATTTT
CASSQVIQREADTQYF
>NA|TRBJ2-3|TRBV6-4|NA
TGTGCCAGTCCCCAGAAGGAATCACTTGTCACAGATACGCAGTATTTT
CASPQKESLVTDTQYF
>NA|TRBJ2-2|TRBV28|NA
TGTGCCAGCAGTTTCGGGAGAGGGTATACCGGGGAGCTGTTTTTT
CASSFGRGYTGELFF
>NA|TRBJ1-4|TRBV6-6|NA
TGTGCCAGCGGGGGGGCGGAGGAAAAACTGTTTTTT
CASGGAEEKLFF
>NA|TRBJ1-5|TRBV21-1|NA
TGTGCCAGCTCCTTCGAGGGGGCGAACTCTGATGACAATCAGCCCCAGCATTTT
CASSFEGANSDDNQPQHF
>NA|TRBJ2-7|TRBV7-9|NA
TGTGCCAGCAGCTCGCCCGGGACCACCCCGGGCGAGCAGTACTTC
CASSSPGTTPGEQYF
>TRBD1|TRBJ1-2|TRBV29-1|once
TGCAGCGTTTACTCTGCCGGGACAGGGAACTATGGCTACACCTTC
CSVYSAGTGNYGYTF
>TRBD2|TRBJ2-3|TRBV6-1|NA
TGTGCCAGCAGTGAACTAGCGGGGTCCCTCACAGATACGCAGTATTTT
CASSELAGSLTDTQYF
>TRBD1|TRBJ1-1|TRBV30|NA
TGTGCCTGGAGTGTAATCCAGGGGGCGAAAGCTTTCTTT
CAWSVIQGAKAFF